A selection of T cell receptor beta chains follows, all from one sample in a study of shared clonotypes between healthy human individuals. Using immunoSEQ multiplex PCR, the repertoire was profiled, and TCRdb retains in-frame clones only, with some absent. The sample carries about 1.1 million clones, around three quarters recorded once. Material: memory CD4+ T cells from PBMCs. These receptor sequences come from a man aged 18 to 29 in good health. Some clones in this sample may be carry-over from other donors' samples. Both conserved end residues are part of each CDR3. The order of the fields is clone size, V gene, D gene, J gene, CDR3 protein, CDR3 DNA. A D gene is named only where the DNA matches it firmly. Not every row has a clone size; where given, it reads once, few, many or a size class.

-	TRBV19	-	TRBJ1-2	CASRISGNYGYTF	TGTGCCAGTAGGATATCCGGGAACTATGGCTACACCTTC
-	TRBV9	TRBD2	TRBJ2-7	CASSAQWGAGGPVSPYEQYF	TGTGCCAGCAGCGCCCAGTGGGGAGCGGGAGGGCCGGTTTCTCCCTACGAGCAGTACTTC
-	TRBV5-1	TRBD2	TRBJ2-3	CASRGQLAGGPDTQYF	TGCGCCAGCAGAGGCCAACTAGCGGGAGGGCCGGACACGCAGTATTTT
-	TRBV5-4	TRBD2	TRBJ2-3	CASSLGLAEDTQYF	TGTGCCAGCAGCTTGGGACTAGCAGAAGATACGCAGTATTTT
-	TRBV2	-	TRBJ1-5	CASSEEGLGNQPQHF	TGTGCCAGCAGTGAAGAGGGACTGGGGAATCAGCCCCAGCATTTT
once	TRBV5-1	-	TRBJ1-2	CASSLYPGDYGYTF	TGCGCCAGCAGCTTGTATCCAGGGGACTATGGCTACACCTTC
-	TRBV25-1	TRBD1	TRBJ1-2	CASSGQGRLSYGYTF	TGTGCCAGCAGTGGACAGGGGCGTTTAAGCTATGGCTACACCTTC
-	TRBV4-1	TRBD1	TRBJ1-2	CASSQSGTGTNYGYTF	TGCGCCAGCAGCCAATCCGGGACAGGGACTAACTATGGCTACACCTTC
-	TRBV2	-	TRBJ2-1	CASSRQGAVAGGPDEQFF	TGTGCCAGCAGCCGACAGGGGGCGGTAGCGGGAGGGCCGGATGAGCAGTTCTTC
-	TRBV9	-	TRBJ2-2	CASSVDGAGMAGELFF	TGTGCCAGCAGCGTAGACGGGGCAGGGATGGCCGGGGAGCTGTTTTTT
-	TRBV28	TRBD2	TRBJ2-1	CASSFLGGGPHNEQFF	TGTGCCAGCAGTTTTCTGGGGGGAGGGCCCCACAATGAGCAGTTCTTC
-	TRBV28	TRBD1	TRBJ2-7	CASWDRGPYEQYF	TGTGCCAGCTGGGACAGGGGGCCTTACGAGCAGTACTTC
-	TRBV11-2	-	TRBJ1-3	CASSHRDSGNTIYF	TGTGCCAGCAGCCACCGGGACTCTGGAAACACCATATATTTT
many	TRBV5-1	TRBD1	TRBJ2-5	CASSLDVTGIQETQYF	TGCGCCAGCAGCTTGGACGTGACAGGGATCCAAGAGACCCAGTACTTC
-	TRBV4-1	-	TRBJ2-7	CASSQGTEDPSYEQYF	TGCGCCAGCAGCCAAGGAACAGAGGATCCCTCCTACGAGCAGTACTTC
-	TRBV5-1	-	TRBJ1-2	CASSLDPAGNYGYTF	TGCGCCAGCAGCTTGGATCCGGCAGGGAACTATGGCTACACCTTC
-	TRBV7-3	-	TRBJ2-3	CASSLVASDTQYF	TGTGCCAGCAGTTTAGTCGCCTCAGATACGCAGTATTTT
-	TRBV4-3	TRBD1	TRBJ2-7	CASSQGNTGGSYEQYF	TGCGCCAGCAGCCAAGGGAATACAGGGGGATCCTACGAGCAGTACTTC
-	TRBV19	TRBD1	TRBJ1-5	CASSMGQGGNQPQHF	TGTGCCAGTAGTATGGGGCAGGGGGGCAATCAGCCCCAGCATTTT
-	TRBV5-4	-	TRBJ1-1	CASSDRGRDTEAFF	TGTGCCAGCAGCGATAGGGGACGAGACACTGAAGCTTTCTTT
-	TRBV6-5	-	TRBJ1-1	CASSGRGPNTEAFF	TGTGCCAGCAGTGGCAGGGGTCCGAACACTGAAGCTTTCTTT
few	TRBV30	-	TRBJ2-1	CAWSVLGGTEQFF	TGTGCCTGGAGTGTACTTGGCGGGACTGAGCAGTTCTTC
-	TRBV4-2	TRBD2	TRBJ2-1	CASSQDSGGYNEQFF	TGTGCCAGCAGCCAAGATAGCGGGGGATACAATGAGCAGTTCTTC
once	TRBV30	-	TRBJ1-2	CAWILEGRGGYTF	TGTGCCTGGATTCTGGAGGGGAGGGGTGGCTACACCTTC
few	TRBV10-3	-	TRBJ1-4	CAISESSPAQMEKLFF	TGTGCCATCAGTGAGTCGAGTCCAGCTCAAATGGAAAAACTGTTTTTT
few	TRBV19	TRBD2	TRBJ2-7	CASSGGSGIDSYEQYF	TGTGCCAGTAGTGGGGGTAGCGGGATTGACTCCTACGAGCAGTACTTC
-	TRBV2	-	TRBJ2-1	CASSRGGPEQFF	TGTGCCAGCAGTCGGGGCGGCCCCGAGCAGTTCTTC
-	TRBV9	-	TRBJ1-4	CASSVGQGVGFREKLFF	TGTGCCAGCAGCGTAGGGCAGGGTGTTGGGTTTCGTGAAAAACTGTTTTTT
-	TRBV9	TRBD1	TRBJ2-2	CASSGDRGSGELFF	TGTGCCAGCAGCGGAGACAGGGGCTCCGGGGAGCTGTTTTTT
-	TRBV18	-	TRBJ2-2	CASSPRGGANTGELFF	TGTGCCAGCTCACCACGGGGAGGCGCGAACACCGGGGAGCTGTTTTTT
once	TRBV20-1	-	TRBJ1-1	CSARGQADAFF	TGCAGTGCTAGAGGACAAGCGGACGCTTTCTTT
-	TRBV7-9	TRBD1	TRBJ2-1	CASSLKGTGVNEQFF	TGTGCCAGCAGCTTAAAGGGGACAGGGGTTAATGAGCAGTTCTTC
-	TRBV18	-	TRBJ1-1	CASSQGDTEAFF	TGTGCCAGCTCACAGGGTGACACTGAAGCTTTCTTT
-	TRBV5-1	TRBD2	TRBJ2-1	CASSLSIAGNNEQFF	TGCGCCAGCAGCTTGTCGATAGCGGGAAACAATGAGCAGTTCTTC
-	TRBV6-5	TRBD1	TRBJ1-1	CASSMIRGETEAFF	TGTGCCAGCAGCATGATCAGGGGGGAGACTGAAGCTTTCTTT
-	TRBV6-5	-	TRBJ2-7	CASQPTVGGLHEQYF	TGTGCCAGCCAACCCACCGTCGGGGGATTACACGAGCAGTACTTC
many	TRBV15	-	TRBJ2-5	CATSWASETQYF	TGTGCCACCAGCTGGGCCTCGGAGACCCAGTACTTC
few	TRBV28	-	TRBJ1-5	CATRGSNQPQHF	TGTGCCACCCGGGGAAGCAATCAGCCCCAGCATTTT
-	TRBV4-1	TRBD2	TRBJ2-3	CASSLLAGGPPIGDTQYF	TGCGCCAGCAGCCTCTTAGCGGGAGGGCCTCCGATAGGAGATACGCAGTATTTT
-	TRBV7-3	TRBD1	TRBJ2-1	CASSLDREAYNEQFF	TGTGCCAGCAGCTTAGACAGGGAAGCCTACAATGAGCAGTTCTTC
-	TRBV5-1	TRBD1	TRBJ1-4	CASSLGEGQGPFF	TGCGCCAGCAGCTTGGGGGAAGGACAGGGACCGTTTTTT
few	TRBV19	-	TRBJ2-2	CASSIRLSDTGELFF	TGTGCCAGTAGTATTAGGTTATCTGACACCGGGGAGCTGTTTTTT
-	TRBV6-5	-	TRBJ2-7	CASSSSSYEQYF	TGTGCCAGCAGTTCGTCCTCCTACGAGCAGTACTTC
-	TRBV5-4	TRBD2	TRBJ2-5	CASSLTSGTQETQYF	TGTGCCAGCAGCCTGACTAGCGGGACTCAAGAGACCCAGTACTTC
-	TRBV7-3	-	TRBJ2-5	CASSKDYSETQYF	TGTGCCAGCAGCAAAGACTACTCCGAGACCCAGTACTTC
-	TRBV7-9	-	TRBJ1-3	CASSQDNSGNTIYF	TGTGCCAGCAGCCAGGACAACTCTGGAAACACCATATATTTT
-	TRBV27	TRBD1	TRBJ1-2	CASSPGQGGNYGYTF	TGTGCCAGCAGTCCTGGACAGGGGGGAAACTATGGCTACACCTTC
-	TRBV5-1	TRBD2	TRBJ2-2	CASSFIAGDPGELFF	TGCGCCAGCAGCTTTATAGCGGGAGACCCCGGGGAGCTGTTTTTT